The next 16 T cell receptor beta chains were all read from a single sample in a study of T cell clonality in common variable immunodeficiency. TCRdb's table, derived via immunoSEQ multiplex PCR, lists solely in-frame clones and lacks some. This sample comprises tens of thousands of clones, none seen once only. Sequencing was performed on peripheral blood mononuclear cells. The receptors come from a person aged 18 to 75 in good health.

This clone was picked up many times. The sequenced CDR3 bases are TGTGCCAGCAGCTTTGGACTAGACAATGAG. It is translated as CASSFGLDNE. In full, the CDR3 is CASSFGLDNEQFF. This chain joins TRBV7-3 and TRBJ2-1, with 7 bases lining up with TRBD2. The read is 3 residues too short to cover the CDR3 end, so that end is filled in from the germline J gene. From germline, CDR1 is SGHTA and CDR2 FQGTGA. This CDR3 has 13 amino acids. The V and J ends lost 3 bases and 5 bases, in that order; junction bases with no gene match: 1.

This clone was found a few times. Mismatch with germline at one junction end may stem from a read error. The read halts 3 residues ahead of the CDR3 end, with the missing end drawn from the germline J gene. The rearrangement joins TRBV6-1 to TRBJ1-5, with D possibly being TRBD1 (6 bases). The V gene's germline CDR1 is MNHNS and CDR2 SASEGT. This CDR3 contains 15 residues. CDR3 amino acids: CAGSETGYSNQPQHF. The DNA read from the CDR3 is TGTGCCGGCAGTGAGACAGGTTATAGCAATCAGCCC.

This clone was observed at least ten times. The read stops 3 residues short of the end of the CDR3; the missing end is completed from the germline J gene. V gene TRBV19 combines with J gene TRBJ2-4; D tentatively fits TRBD1 or TRBD2 (7 bases each). From germline, CDR1 is LNHDA and CDR2 SQIVND (reference sequence). The CDR3 sequence is 13 residues long. V lost 5 bases, J lost 8 bases, and 13 bases lay in between. Partial CDR3 DNA: TGTGCCAGTAGTGTGACAGGGAGGGACATT. Its translation is CASSVTGRDI. The full CDR3 protein reads CASSVTGRDIQYF. Drawing the rest from reference TRBV19 and TRBJ2-4, the complete variable domain is DGGITQSPKYLFRKEGQNVTLSCEQNLNHDAMYWYRQDPGQGLRLIYYSQIVNDFQKGDIAEGYSVSREKKESFPLTVTSAQKNPTAFYLCASSVTGRDIQYFGAGTRLSVL.

This clone was observed many times. The CDR3 is cut off 3 residues early in the read; its end comes from the germline J gene. The chain is built from TRBV11-2 and TRBJ2-7, with D perhaps matching TRBD1 (6 bases). V lost 5 bases and J lost 5, with 13 bases in between. The CDR3 spans 13 residues. CDR1 SGHAT and CDR2 FQNNGV come from the germline V gene. The CDR3 loop is CASSQLTGHEQYF. The covered CDR3 bases are TGTGCCAGCAGCCAACTTACAGGGCACGAG.

Comments on this clone: An end of the junction differs from the germline gene, which may be a read error. The CDR3 region is CVWGQGGNSPLHF. The CDR3 DNA, read in part, is TGTGTCTGGGGACAGGGCGGTAATTCACCC. The gene calls are TRBV30 and TRBJ1-6, with 9 positions matching TRBD1. Coverage ceases 3 residues before the CDR3 finishes, and the germline J gene fills in the end. This CDR3 has 13 amino acids. Germline loops: CDR1 GTSNPN, CDR2 SVGIG (reference sequence).

This clone was observed at least ten times. The CDR3 end is not reached by the read, which stops 3 residues before it; the germline J gene fills it in. V gene TRBV20-1 combines with J gene TRBJ1-1, with D perhaps matching TRBD1 (5 bases). Germline CDR1 DFQATT, CDR2 SNEGSKA (reference sequence). Trimming removed 3 bases at V and 6 bases at J, with 17 bases between. The CDR3 loop spans 14 amino acids. The sequenced part of the CDR3 DNA is TGCAGTGCTAGCACCCACGGCGGAGGGGCTGAA. Protein: CSASTHGGGAE. The CDR3 in full is CSASTHGGGAEAFF.

This clone was observed many times. The sequenced fragment ends 3 residues before the CDR3 boundary, so the rest is inferred from the germline J gene. The chain is built from TRBV5-1 and TRBJ1-1; a weak D match, TRBD1 (5 bases). The CDR3 extends over 15 amino acids. Germline V gene sequence: CDR1 SGHRS, CDR2 YFSETQ. The V gene lost 3 bases and the J gene lost 1 base, with 13 bases spanning the gap. CDR3 DNA (partial): TGCGCCAGCAGCTCCGGGGGGGAGTGGAACACTGAA. Its protein product is CASSSGGEWNTE. Given in full, the CDR3 is CASSSGGEWNTEAFF.

This clone occurred many times. The observed sequence ends 3 residues before the CDR3 terminus, with the missing tail filled in from the germline J gene. J is TRBJ1-6 and V is TRBV3-1 (or the pseudogene TRBV3-2), with D possibly being TRBD1 (5 bases). Trimming shortened V by 0 bases and J by 6 bases, and 9 bases separated the two germline ends. The CDR3 consists of 15 residues. Germline V CDR1 and CDR2: LGHDT, YNNKEL (reference sequence). The CDR3 region is CASSQEGLGNSPLHF. The CDR3 bases that were read are TGTGCCAGCAGCCAAGAGGGACTTGGTAATTCACCC.

Ten or more counts support this clone. Read data end 3 residues before the CDR3 end; the end is taken from the germline J gene. The V gene is TRBV5-4, the J gene TRBJ1-2; the D gene is possibly TRBD1 (6 bases). The length of the CDR3 is 14 residues. V lost 2 bases, J lost 3 bases, and 11 bases lay in between. Germline V gene sequence: CDR1 SGHNT, CDR2 YYREEE (reference sequence). The CDR3 bases that were read are TGTGCCAGCAGCTTACAGGGCCCTGACTATGGC. Translation gives CASSLQGPDYG. The full CDR3 protein reads CASSLQGPDYGYTF.

This clone was counted ten times or more. The read gets to within 3 residues of the CDR3 end, and the germline J gene fills in the rest. The V call is TRBV7-9, the J call TRBJ2-7; D remains unclear. Germline values: CDR1 SEHNR, CDR2 FQNEAQ (reference sequence). V dropped 5 bases and J dropped 3 bases, with 11 bases sitting between them. The CDR3 consists of 13 residues. This chain's CDR3 is CASSHDTSYEQYF. The DNA read from the CDR3 is TGTGCCAGCAGCCATGACACAAGCTACGAG.

This clone was found many times. The read falls 3 residues short of the CDR3 end, and the missing part is taken from the germline J gene. The V call is TRBV7-8, the J call TRBJ2-2; TRBD1 aligns across 9 bases. Germline V gene lookup returns CDR1 SGHVS and CDR2 FQNEAQ. Losses at the gene ends were 3 bases for V and 0 bases for J; bases not matched to a gene: 8. The CDR3 runs 18 residues. The CDR3 DNA, read in part, is TGTGCCAGCAGCTTGATCCGGACAGGGGCCCCGAACACCGGGGAG. As protein: CASSLIRTGAPNTGE. From start to end, the CDR3 is CASSLIRTGAPNTGELFF.

This clone has at least ten counts. The read ends 3 residues shy of where the CDR3 ends; the end is completed using the germline J gene. The chain carries TRBV19 and TRBJ2-7; 9 bases agree with TRBD2. The CDR3 sequence is 15 residues long. Germline loops: CDR1 LNHDA, CDR2 SQIVND (reference sequence). Trimming took 4 bases from V and 4 from J; bases not matched to a gene: 8. The CDR3 spells CASSKVAGAGYEQYF. CDR3 bases read: TGTGCCAGTAGTAAGGTAGCGGGAGCGGGGTACGAG.

This clone has ten or more counts. CDR3 sequence: CASSGDRGRGTEAFF. CDR3 DNA, as far as it was read: TGTGCCAGCAGCGGGGACAGGGGGCGCGGAACTGAA. The chain has TRBV5-6 and TRBJ1-1, with TRBD1 identical over 12 bases. The read falls 3 residues short of the CDR3 end, and the missing part is taken from the germline J gene. From germline, CDR1 is SGHDT and CDR2 YYEEEE. The junction had 6 bases not matched to a gene; V was cut back by 4 bases and J by 5 bases. This CDR3 region has 15 residues.

The sample holds many counts of this clone. The read comes to an end 3 residues before the CDR3 does, leaving the germline J gene to fill in the end. The chain uses TRBV6-4 and TRBJ2-7; 10 bases line up with TRBD1. The CDR3 consists of 13 residues. J lost 3 bases, V lost 6 bases, and 2 bases had no gene match. Looked up from germline, CDR1 is MRHNA and CDR2 is SNTAGT. The CDR3 region is CASSRDRGYEQYF. Partial CDR3 DNA: TGTGCCAGCAGCCGGGACAGGGGCTACGAG.

In this sample, this clone turned up many times. The sequence runs out 3 residues before the end of the CDR3; the remainder is reconstructed from the germline J gene. The genes are TRBV10-3 and TRBJ2-2, with TRBD1 identical over 7 bases. V was pared by 0 bases and J by 0 bases, with 10 bases of the junction left unmatched. CDR3 length: 19 amino acids. Germline-derived CDR1 and CDR2 are ENHRY and SYGVKD. CDR3 DNA, as far as it was read: TGTGCCATCAGTGAGTCAAAAAGTCGGGGACAGACGAACACCGGGGAG. It encodes CAISESKSRGQTNTGE. The whole CDR3 protein reads CAISESKSRGQTNTGELFF.

In this sample, this clone turned up many times. The sequenced part of the CDR3 DNA is TGTGCCAGCAGCCGCAATGGGGGGGGGAGCACAGATACG. The encoded protein is CASSRNGGGSTDT. The complete CDR3 sequence is CASSRNGGGSTDTQYF. V is TRBV7-3 and J is TRBJ2-3; TRBD2 agrees at 7 bases. The read halts 3 residues ahead of the CDR3 end, with the missing end drawn from the germline J gene. Germline lookup yields CDR1 SGHTA and CDR2 FQGTGA. J was trimmed by 0 bases and V by 5 bases; bases with no gene match: 8. The CDR3 runs 16 residues.